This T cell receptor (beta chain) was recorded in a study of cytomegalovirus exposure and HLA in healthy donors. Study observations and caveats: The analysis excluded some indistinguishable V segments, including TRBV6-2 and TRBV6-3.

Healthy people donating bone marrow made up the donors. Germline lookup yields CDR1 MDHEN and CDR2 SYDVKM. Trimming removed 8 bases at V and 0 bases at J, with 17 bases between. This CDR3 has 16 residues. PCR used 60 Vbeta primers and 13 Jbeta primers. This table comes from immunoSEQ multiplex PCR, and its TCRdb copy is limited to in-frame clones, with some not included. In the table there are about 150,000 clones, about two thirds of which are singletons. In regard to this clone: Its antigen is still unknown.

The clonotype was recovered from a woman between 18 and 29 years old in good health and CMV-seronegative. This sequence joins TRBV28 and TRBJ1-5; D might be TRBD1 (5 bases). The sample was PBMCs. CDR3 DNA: TGTGCCAGCGCCTCCCTCGGGGGGACTAGCAATCAGCCCCAGCATTTT. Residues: CASASLGGTSNQPQHF.